This TCR beta chain derives from a study of blood T cell repertoires in COVID-19. The overall study: Material from acute and convalescent COVID-19 was sourced from the United States, Italy and Spain.

Profiled with immunoSEQ multiplex PCR; TCRdb holds only in-frame clones, not every one. The data contain 100,000 to 150,000 clones, about 81% of them seen just once; the ten biggest clones take up about 18%. CDR1 is SGHNT and CDR2 is YENEEA in the germline V gene. The CDR3 covers 17 residues. Losses at the gene ends were 3 bases for V and 4 bases for J; bases not matched to a gene: 11. The rearrangement links TRBV11-3 to TRBJ2-1; 8 nucleotides line up with TRBD2. Sequenced: peripheral blood. This TCR came from an elderly woman with acute or convalescent COVID-19. The CDR3 nucleotides read TGTGCCAGCAGCTTGTCTGCGGGGGGACCTATTTACAATGAGCAGTTCTTC. This gives the protein CASSLSAGGPIYNEQFF.